This T cell receptor (beta chain) appears in the sequencing data of a study of radiation and T cells in renal cell carcinoma. Time point given: blood 4 weeks post-SBRT, at nephrectomy. Treatment indicated: 15 Gy SBRT to primary tumor, nephrectomy 4 weeks later. Nephrectomy followed 15 Gy stereotactic body radiation by 4 weeks. The CDR3 spans 14 residues. Trimming removed 2 bases from V and 4 bases from J, with 14 bases in between. CDR1 is GTSNPN, CDR2 SVGIG, per germline (reference sequence). Study-wide findings and caveats: Baseline intratumoral clonotype presence is unknown without pretreatment biopsies. From baseline, blood top tumor clonotypes peaked at 2 weeks post-radiation.

Profiling relied on immunoSEQ multiplex PCR, and the TCRdb table lists in-frame clones only, not all of them. There are about 76,000 clones in the sample; 80% to 90% occur only once, and roughly 6% lies in the top ten. For this clone: Its antigen remains unknown.

Sequenced material: blood, taken from a patient whose treatment included radiotherapy and nephrectomy. The rearrangement joins TRBV30 to TRBJ2-5; weak D call: TRBD2 (7 bases). This TCR came from an older woman with renal cell carcinoma. The CDR3 here is CAWSRGGVGETQYF. The DNA of the CDR3 is TGTGCCTGGAGTAGGGGGGGGGTTGGAGAGACCCAGTACTTC.